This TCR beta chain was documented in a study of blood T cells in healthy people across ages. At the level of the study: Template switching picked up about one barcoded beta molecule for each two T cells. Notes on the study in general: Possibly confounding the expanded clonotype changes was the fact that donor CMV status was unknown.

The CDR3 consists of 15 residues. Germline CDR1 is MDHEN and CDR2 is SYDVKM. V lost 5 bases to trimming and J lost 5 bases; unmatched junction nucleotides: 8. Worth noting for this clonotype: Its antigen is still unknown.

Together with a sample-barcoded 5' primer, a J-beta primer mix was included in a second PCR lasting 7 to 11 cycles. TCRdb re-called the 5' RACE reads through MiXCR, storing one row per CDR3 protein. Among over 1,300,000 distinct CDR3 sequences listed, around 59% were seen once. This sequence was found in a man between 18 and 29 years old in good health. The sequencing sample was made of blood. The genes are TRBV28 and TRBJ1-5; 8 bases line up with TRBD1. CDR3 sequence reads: CASSPPDRAHQPQHF. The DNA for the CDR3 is TGTGCCAGCAGTCCCCCGGACAGGGCACATCAGCCCCAGCATTTT.